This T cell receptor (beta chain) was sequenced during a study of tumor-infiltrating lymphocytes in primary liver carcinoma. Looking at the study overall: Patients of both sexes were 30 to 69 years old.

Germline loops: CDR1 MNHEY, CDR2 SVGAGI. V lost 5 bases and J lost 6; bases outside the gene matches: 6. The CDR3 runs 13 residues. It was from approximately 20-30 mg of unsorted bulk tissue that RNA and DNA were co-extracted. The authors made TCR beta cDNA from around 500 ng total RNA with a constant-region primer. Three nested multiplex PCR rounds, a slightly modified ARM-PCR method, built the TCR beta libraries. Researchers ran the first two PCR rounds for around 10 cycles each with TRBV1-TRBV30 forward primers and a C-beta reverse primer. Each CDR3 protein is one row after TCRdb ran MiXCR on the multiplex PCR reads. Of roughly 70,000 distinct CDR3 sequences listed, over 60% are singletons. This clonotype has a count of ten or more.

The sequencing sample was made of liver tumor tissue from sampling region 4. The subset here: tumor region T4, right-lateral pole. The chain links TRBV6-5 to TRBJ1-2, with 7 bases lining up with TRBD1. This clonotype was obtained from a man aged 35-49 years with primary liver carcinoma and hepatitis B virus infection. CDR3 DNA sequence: TGTGCCAGCAGTAAAACAGGGGAAGATGGCTACACCTTC. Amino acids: CASSKTGEDGYTF.